These T cell receptor beta chains were read from a single sample in a study of blood T cells in healthy people across ages. TCRdb re-analysed the 5' RACE reads in MiXCR, keeping a single row per CDR3 protein. The sample shows 270,000 or so distinct CDR3 sequences, 25% to 30% of them seen only once. The sample comprised blood. These receptors all come from a woman aged 70 to 79 in good health. Both conserved end residues are trimmed from each CDR3. The order of the fields is D gene, V gene, J gene, CDR3 protein. The D gene is left open where the match is weak.

D gene: NA
V gene: TRBV7-9
J gene: TRBJ2-5
CDR3 protein: ASSLASGTQY

D gene: NA
V gene: TRBV20-1
J gene: TRBJ1-1
CDR3 protein: SARDYVSPPNTEAF

D gene: TRBD1
V gene: TRBV20-1
J gene: TRBJ2-3
CDR3 protein: SASDPGDHWDRRF

D gene: TRBD1
V gene: TRBV29-1
J gene: TRBJ1-2
CDR3 protein: SGIQGPNYGYT

D gene: TRBD1
V gene: TRBV29-1
J gene: TRBJ2-7
CDR3 protein: SVGQGAASDEQY

D gene: TRBD1
V gene: TRBV19
J gene: TRBJ2-1
CDR3 protein: ASSTLTGKVRYEQF

D gene: NA
V gene: TRBV9
J gene: TRBJ1-2
CDR3 protein: ASSHGGGYGYT

D gene: TRBD2
V gene: TRBV20-1
J gene: TRBJ2-1
CDR3 protein: SARDGAGGRGNEQF

D gene: NA
V gene: TRBV27
J gene: TRBJ2-1
CDR3 protein: AIKPQGRVGDEQF

D gene: TRBD2
V gene: TRBV29-1
J gene: TRBJ2-1
CDR3 protein: SAGTSRNNEQF

D gene: NA
V gene: TRBV3-1
J gene: TRBJ2-5
CDR3 protein: ASSQRKRRETQY

D gene: TRBD1
V gene: TRBV6-5
J gene: TRBJ1-2
CDR3 protein: ASSLTGRYGYT

D gene: NA
V gene: TRBV5-1
J gene: TRBJ2-5
CDR3 protein: ASRRESKETQY

D gene: TRBD1
V gene: TRBV6-6
J gene: TRBJ1-1
CDR3 protein: ASRTRDRGGTEAF

D gene: NA
V gene: TRBV7-8
J gene: TRBJ2-3
CDR3 protein: ASSLFRLDLGDTQY

D gene: NA
V gene: TRBV7-2
J gene: TRBJ1-3
CDR3 protein: ASSLGGVDGNTIY

D gene: NA
V gene: TRBV3-1
J gene: TRBJ2-7
CDR3 protein: ASSRTAGTPYEQY

D gene: TRBD2
V gene: TRBV9
J gene: TRBJ2-5
CDR3 protein: ASSVQGSGAQETQY

D gene: TRBD1
V gene: TRBV18
J gene: TRBJ1-2
CDR3 protein: ASSSSSRDRGYGYT

D gene: NA
V gene: TRBV5-1
J gene: TRBJ2-4
CDR3 protein: ASSLVGGLAKNIQY

D gene: NA
V gene: TRBV5-1
J gene: TRBJ1-2
CDR3 protein: ASSLAGGYT

D gene: TRBD2
V gene: TRBV28
J gene: TRBJ2-3
CDR3 protein: ASSTTSGSADTQY

D gene: TRBD2
V gene: TRBV20-1
J gene: TRBJ2-5
CDR3 protein: SARGGGVETQY

D gene: TRBD2
V gene: TRBV6-1
J gene: TRBJ2-3
CDR3 protein: ASRGWASGSAGLDTQY